The rows below give T cell receptor beta chains drawn from one sample of a study of cytomegalovirus exposure and HLA in healthy donors. Repertoires were generated with immunoSEQ multiplex PCR, while TCRdb's copy carries only in-frame clones and drops some. Here the sample spans around 170,000 clones, 70% to 80% being singletons. The sequenced sample consisted of PBMCs. These receptors all stem from a woman aged 40 to 55 in good health and CMV-seronegative. Both conserved end residues are part of each CDR3. D genes are given only for firm matches. Size is stated for part of the rows, as once, few or many counts, or as a class when the clone is expanded.

NA	NA	TRBJ1-3	TRBV7-2	TGTGCCAGCAGCTTACAACAGGGCAGAAACACCATATATTTT	CASSLQQGRNTIYF
TRBD1	NA	TRBJ1-1	TRBV2	TGTGCCAGCACCTCGACAGGGATCTACACTGAAGCTTTCTTT	CASTSTGIYTEAFF
NA	NA	TRBJ2-3	TRBV7-2	TGTGCCAGCAGCTTCAACACAGATACGCAGTATTTT	CASSFNTDTQYF
TRBD1	NA	TRBJ2-7	TRBV7-9	TGTTCCAGCAGCTTAGACACCAGGGGGCAAGGCGAGCAGTACTTC	CSSSLDTRGQGEQYF
NA	NA	TRBJ2-1	TRBV5-1	TGCGCCAGCAGCTTGGCAGTAAGCTCCTACAATGAGCAGTTCTTC	CASSLAVSSYNEQFF
TRBD1	few	TRBJ2-2	TRBV5-1	TGCGCCAGCTCTTCAGGGGGCGACACCGGGGAGCTGTTTTTT	CASSSGGDTGELFF
NA	NA	TRBJ2-7	TRBV5-4	TGTGCCAGCAGTAGGGACAAGGGGGACTACGAGCAGTACTTC	CASSRDKGDYEQYF
NA	few	TRBJ1-1	TRBV29-1	TGCAGCGTTGAGTTGACGGGAAAGAACACTGAAGCTTTCTTT	CSVELTGKNTEAFF
NA	NA	TRBJ1-4	TRBV6-1	TGTGCCAGCAGTGAATGGGTGGGTGGGAGTGAAAAACTGTTTTTT	CASSEWVGGSEKLFF
NA	NA	TRBJ2-5	TRBV7-9	TGTGCCAGCAGCTTAAGGACTGGCCAAGAGACCCAGTACTTC	CASSLRTGQETQYF
NA	NA	TRBJ1-1	TRBV27	TGTGCCAGCAGTTTCGGTAGGGGAGGGAGAGCTGAAGCTTTCTTT	CASSFGRGGRAEAFF
NA	NA	TRBJ1-2	TRBV27	TGTGCCAGCAGTTTATCCTTTCACGGGGGGCGCTCCTATGGCTACACCTTC	CASSLSFHGGRSYGYTF
TRBD2	NA	TRBJ2-7	TRBV4-2	TGTGCCAGCAGCCAAGCGGGATGGGGGAGGGAACCCTACGAGCAGTACTTC	CASSQAGWGREPYEQYF
NA	NA	TRBJ1-1	TRBV25-1	TGTGCCAGCAGTGATCGGGTAGGTGCTTTCTTT	CASSDRVGAFF
TRBD1	NA	TRBJ1-2	TRBV4-1	TGCGCCAGCAGCCAGTCACTAACAGGGGGGGACGGCTACACCTTC	CASSQSLTGGDGYTF
NA	NA	TRBJ2-5	TRBV7-8	TGTGCCAGCAGCTCATCAAGGGGCTCGGCCCAGTACTTC	CASSSSRGSAQYF
NA	NA	TRBJ2-7	TRBV25-1	TGTGCCAGCAGTGGAGGCTACGAGCAGTACTTC	CASSGGYEQYF
NA	NA	TRBJ2-5	TRBV7-3	TGTGCCAGCAGCTTCGAGGACAGTCAGACCCAGTACTTC	CASSFEDSQTQYF
TRBD1	NA	TRBJ2-5	TRBV10-2	TGCGCCAGCAGGGAGACAGGGCTAGAGACCCAGTACTTC	CASRETGLETQYF
TRBD1	NA	TRBJ2-7	TRBV29-1	TGCAGCGTAGGACAGGCCTACGAGCAGTACTTC	CSVGQAYEQYF
TRBD2	NA	TRBJ2-1	TRBV2	TGTGCCAGCAGTGATCAACTAGCGGGGGACAATGAGCAGTTCTTC	CASSDQLAGDNEQFF
TRBD1	NA	TRBJ1-5	TRBV6-6	TGTGCCAGCCAGGGGGCGCGACAGCCCCAGCATTTT	CASQGARQPQHF
TRBD1	NA	TRBJ1-1	TRBV25-1	TGTGCCAGCAGGACAGGGAGGTCCACTGAAGCTTTCTTT	CASRTGRSTEAFF
TRBD1	NA	TRBJ2-7	TRBV28	TGTGCCAGCAGTTTGTGGACAGGGGGGGCGGGCGAGCAGTACTTC	CASSLWTGGAGEQYF
TRBD1	NA	TRBJ1-6	TRBV7-2	TGTGCCAGCAGCTCGGGACAGGGTGGAGCCCCCCTCCACTTT	CASSSGQGGAPLHF
TRBD1	NA	TRBJ1-4	TRBV7-2	TGTGCCAGCAGCCTGATGACAGGGGAAAAACTGTTTTTT	CASSLMTGEKLFF
TRBD1	NA	TRBJ2-1	TRBV7-9	TGTGCCAGCAGTATTACGGGACAGGGGGTGGGTGAGCAGTTCTTC	CASSITGQGVGEQFF
TRBD2	few	TRBJ2-7	TRBV4-1	TGCGCCAGCAGCCAAGAAACGGGAGGGCTCCCACAATACGAGCAGTACTTC	CASSQETGGLPQYEQYF
TRBD2	NA	TRBJ2-7	TRBV27	TGTGCCAGCAGTTTATCAAGCGGGAGCTCCTACGAGCAGTACTTC	CASSLSSGSSYEQYF
TRBD2	NA	TRBJ2-1	TRBV5-4	TGTGCCAGCAGCCCAGGACTAGCGGGATCCTACAATGAGCAGTTCTTC	CASSPGLAGSYNEQFF
TRBD1	few	TRBJ1-5	TRBV19	TGTGCCAGTAGCGCCATCGGACAGGACAATCAGCCCCAGCATTTT	CASSAIGQDNQPQHF
TRBD2	few	TRBJ2-1	TRBV13	TGTGCCAGCAGCTTAGAGCTAGCGGGGGGGCCGGGGAATGAGCAGTTCTTC	CASSLELAGGPGNEQFF
TRBD1	NA	TRBJ2-7	TRBV6-1	TGTGCCAGCAGTGGGCCTACAGGGGCCTCCTACGAGCAGTACTTC	CASSGPTGASYEQYF
NA	NA	TRBJ2-5	TRBV7-9	TGTGCCAGCAGCCAAGGAGGGGAGACCCAGTACTTC	CASSQGGETQYF
NA	NA	TRBJ1-4	TRBV19	TGTGCCAGTAGGCCGGCCGGGGGTGAAAAACTGTTTTTT	CASRPAGGEKLFF
TRBD2	NA	TRBJ2-2	TRBV11-3	TGTGCCAGCAGCTCACGGACTAGCGGGGCCGCGAACACCGGGGAGCTGTTTTTT	CASSSRTSGAANTGELFF
TRBD1	NA	TRBJ2-6	TRBV2	TGTGCCAGCAGTCCGGGACAGGGTAGAACTGGGGCCAACGTCCTGACTTTC	CASSPGQGRTGANVLTF
NA	once	TRBJ1-1	TRBV19	TGTGCCAGTCTTACCTCGGGCAGGGGCACTGAAGCTTTCTTT	CASLTSGRGTEAFF
TRBD1	NA	TRBJ1-1	TRBV4-3	TGCGCCAGCAGCTTTTCAGGGGGGACTGAAGCTTTCTTT	CASSFSGGTEAFF
TRBD2	many	TRBJ2-2	TRBV27	TGTGCCAGCAGTCCCGGACTAGCGGGAGCGGCCGGGGAGCTGTTTTTT	CASSPGLAGAAGELFF
NA	NA	TRBJ1-2	TRBV10-3	TGTGCCATCAGTGTGAGCCAGGGTGGCGGCTACACCTTC	CAISVSQGGGYTF
TRBD1	few	TRBJ1-5	TRBV2	TGTGCCAGCAGCGCCGGGACAGGGAGCAATCAGCCCCAGCATTTT	CASSAGTGSNQPQHF
TRBD2	once	TRBJ2-1	TRBV7-3	TGTGCCAGCAGCCATGCCGGGACTACCGGGGTCAATGAGCAGTTCTTC	CASSHAGTTGVNEQFF
TRBD2	NA	TRBJ2-2	TRBV2	TGTGCCAGCAGTGAAAGTCTAGCGGGAGCTGGCGGGGAGCTGTTTTTT	CASSESLAGAGGELFF
TRBD1	NA	TRBJ2-2	TRBV5-5	TGTGCCAGCAGAACCGGGACAGAGAACACCGGGGAGCTGTTTTTT	CASRTGTENTGELFF
TRBD1	few	TRBJ1-6	TRBV25-1	TGTGCCAGCAGCGGGACAGCATATAATTCACCCCTCCACTTT	CASSGTAYNSPLHF
TRBD1	NA	TRBJ2-1	TRBV7-9	TGTGCCAGCAGCCCCCCGGGACAGAGGGACAATGAGCAGTTCTTC	CASSPPGQRDNEQFF
NA	NA	TRBJ2-3	TRBV6-5	TGTGCCAGCACCCCCCCTAGCGGCACAGATACGCAGTATTTT	CASTPPSGTDTQYF
NA	NA	TRBJ2-2	TRBV2	TGTGCCAGCATGGCAAGGGGAGGTACCGGGGAGCTGTTTTTT	CASMARGGTGELFF
NA	NA	TRBJ1-2	TRBV30	TGTGCCTGGAGTGTAGAGGGCTTCTTCTATGGCTACACCTTC	CAWSVEGFFYGYTF
NA	few	TRBJ2-7	TRBV6-5	TGTGCCACAAGAGGAGTCTACGAGCAGTACTTC	CATRGVYEQYF
NA	NA	TRBJ2-1	TRBV6-1	TGTGCCAGCAGTGAAGTAAAGGGGTACAATGAGCAGTTCTTC	CASSEVKGYNEQFF
NA	NA	TRBJ1-1	TRBV5-1	TGCGCCAGCAGCCTAGGGGGAGCGGACACTGAAGCTTTCTTT	CASSLGGADTEAFF
TRBD2	NA	TRBJ2-2	TRBV5-1	TGCGCCAGCAGCTGGAGGAGCCGGACTAGCGGGTCGAACACCGGGGAGCTGTTTTTT	CASSWRSRTSGSNTGELFF
TRBD2	NA	TRBJ2-5	TRBV6-5	TGTGCCAGCGGGCGGGAGGCGGAGACCCAGTACTTC	CASGREAETQYF